The 26 T cell receptor beta chains given below trace back to one sample, sequenced in a study of T cells in Graves' hyperthyroidism and ophthalmopathy. Amplification of TCR beta CDR3 regions used RNA as the template. Researchers ran a first-round RT-PCR on the TCR CDR3 using the HTBI primer set. TCRdb independently ran MiXCR on the multiplex PCR reads; one entry per CDR3 protein. The sample lists fewer than 500,000 distinct CDR3 sequences; about 14% were seen once. Sequenced sample: blood. All receptors derive from a woman aged 25 to 39 with Graves' ophthalmopathy.

This clonotype was seen ten or more times. The rearrangement joins TRBV30 to TRBJ2-3; TRBD2 agrees at 11 bases. Germline values: CDR1 GTSNPN, CDR2 SVGIG (reference sequence). V gave up 6 bases and J gave up 10 bases; unmatched junction bases: 12. This CDR3 is built from 14 residues. In DNA, the CDR3 is TGTGCCTGCACTTGGCTAGCGGGGGGTGAGTCGCAGTATTTT. Translation: CACTWLAGGESQYF.

This clonotype was seen ten or more times. The chain couples TRBV6-1 to TRBJ1-1; D might be TRBD1 (5 bases). Trimming cost V 6 bases and J 0 bases, with 11 bases left between them. The CDR3 consists of 14 residues. Per the germline V gene, CDR1 is MNHNS and CDR2 is SASEGT. This chain's CDR3 is CASRRGRMNTEAFF. The CDR3 DNA reads as TGTGCCAGCAGGAGGGGCCGCATGAACACTGAAGCTTTCTTT.

This clonotype showed up many times. This chain connects TRBV3-1 to TRBJ2-5; D is ambiguous. This CDR3 has 10 residues. The V gene's germline CDR1 is LGHDT and CDR2 YNNKEL (reference sequence). Trimming stripped 10 bases from V and 8 bases from J, with 11 bases between. The CDR3 is CATFPITQYF. The CDR3 DNA follows: TGTGCCACCTTTCCCATAACCCAGTACTTC.

This clonotype came up many times. V is TRBV20-1 and J is TRBJ1-2, with a possible D match to TRBD1 (6 bases). CDR1 DFQATT and CDR2 SNEGSKA come from the germline V gene (reference sequence). This CDR3 region has 13 residues. V dropped 2 bases and J dropped 2 bases, with 9 bases sitting between them. CDR3 residues: CSARQTGNYGYTF. The CDR3 bases are TGCAGTGCTAGACAAACAGGGAACTATGGCTACACCTTC.

The sample holds many counts of this clonotype. V usage is TRBV14 and J usage is TRBJ2-1; 8 bases match TRBD1. Germline values: CDR1 SGHDN, CDR2 FVKESK. The CDR3 has 16 residues. V gave up 2 bases and J gave up 4 bases; unmatched junction bases: 7. This chain's CDR3 is CASSQLRDRNYNEQFF. The CDR3 region has the DNA TGTGCCAGCAGCCAACTCCGGGACAGGAATTACAATGAGCAGTTCTTC.

This clonotype was detected many times. This chain joins TRBV15 and TRBJ1-1; D is unclear. This CDR3 is built from 15 residues. The V end lost 0 bases, the J end lost 2 bases, and 10 bases lay between the germline ends. Germline-derived CDR1 and CDR2 are LNHNV and YYDKDF (reference sequence). The CDR3 bases are TGTGCCACCAGCAGAGATGGCGAGAGAAACACTGAAGCTTTCTTT. Residues: CATSRDGERNTEAFF.

The chain is built from TRBV6-1 and TRBJ1-1, with TRBD1 as a possible D gene (5 bases). The germline gives CDR1 MNHNS, CDR2 SASEGT. The V and J ends lost 7 bases and 1 base respectively, with 16 bases between them. The length of the CDR3 is 15 residues. CDR3 region: CASKGPWGENTEAFF. Here the CDR3 DNA reads TGTGCCAGCAAAGGTCCTTGGGGCGAGAACACTGAAGCTTTCTTT.

This clonotype was counted many times. V is TRBV7-8 and J is TRBJ1-4; 7 bases are shared with TRBD1. The J segment lost 7 bases and the V segment lost 6 bases, leaving 5 bases of the junction unmatched. Germline V gives CDR1 SGHVS, CDR2 FQNEAQ. This CDR3 spans 13 amino acids. The CDR3 region is CASSPTGSEKLFF. CDR3 nucleotides: TGTGCCAGCAGTCCGACAGGGAGTGAAAAACTGTTTTTT.

This clonotype was observed at least ten times. CDR3 loop: CASSFSRTGQETQYF. The CDR3 nucleotides read TGCGCCAGCAGCTTCAGCAGAACTGGGCAAGAGACCCAGTACTTC. The chain carries TRBV5-1 and TRBJ2-5; unclear D gene. CDR1 is SGHRS, CDR2 YFSETQ, per germline. This CDR3 comprises 15 residues. V was pared by 2 bases and J by 2 bases, with 13 bases between.

The J gene is TRBJ1-1, the V gene TRBV4-2; perhaps TRBD1 as D (5 bases). The CDR3 contains 12 residues. CDR1 is LGHNA, CDR2 YNFKEQ, per germline. V was shortened by 3 bases and J by 11 bases, with 13 bases between the two germline ends. This CDR3 reads CASSQGGHQAFF. The DNA of the CDR3 is TGTGCCAGCAGCCAGGGCGGACACCAGGCTTTCTTT.

This clonotype was detected ten times or more. The J gene is TRBJ2-1, the V gene TRBV7-6, with D unclear. V was clipped by 5 bases and J by 7 bases, with 12 bases between them. CDR1 is SGHVS, CDR2 FNYEAQ, per germline. The CDR3 sequence is 13 residues long. CDR3 in amino acids: CASSTWPANEQFF. The CDR3 DNA is TGTGCCAGCAGCACGTGGCCCGCTAATGAGCAGTTCTTC.

In this sample, this clonotype turned up many times. The gene calls are TRBV28 and TRBJ1-3, with D uncertain. The ends were cut back, 6 bases at V and 4 bases at J, with 19 bases in the middle. The CDR3 is 16 amino acids. Germline values: CDR1 MDHEN, CDR2 SYDVKM. CDR3 bases: TGTGCCAGCAGACACCGCGGGGAGGGTAGGGGAAACACCATATATTTT. This codes for CASRHRGEGRGNTIYF. Together with reference TRBV28 and TRBJ1-3, the CDR3 gives the full variable domain: DVKVTQSSRYLVKRTGEKVFLECVQDMDHENMFWYRQDPGLGLRLIYFSYDVKMKEKGDIPEGYSVSREKKERFSLILESASTNQTSMYLCASRHRGEGRGNTIYFGEGSWLTVV.

This clonotype was observed many times. V usage is TRBV12-3 or TRBV12-4 and J usage is TRBJ2-1; 9 bases are a match to TRBD1. After removal of 6 bases from V and 7 bases from J, the junction contained 10 bases not matched to a gene. The CDR3 is made up of 15 amino acids. Here the CDR3 reads CASSLRGDRENEQFF. The CDR3, as DNA: TGTGCCAGCAGCCTTCGCGGGGACAGGGAAAATGAGCAGTTCTTC.

Only a few counts were recorded for this clonotype. This sequence joins TRBV19 and TRBJ2-1, with D possibly being TRBD1 or TRBD2 (5 bases each). The ends were cut back, 9 bases at V and 4 bases at J, with 13 bases in the middle. The CDR3 extends over 13 amino acids. The germline gives CDR1 LNHDA, CDR2 SQIVND (reference sequence). CDR3 bases: TGTGCCAGCCGGGACGAGAGATACAATGAGCAGTTCTTC. Translation: CASRDERYNEQFF. Together with reference TRBV19 and TRBJ2-1, the CDR3 gives the full variable domain: DGGITQSPKYLFRKEGQNVTLSCEQNLNHDAMYWYRQDPGQGLRLIYYSQIVNDFQKGDIAEGYSVSREKKESFPLTVTSAQKNPTAFYLCASRDERYNEQFFGPGTRLTVL.

The chain couples TRBV20-1 to TRBJ1-1; possible D gene TRBD1, 5 bases. CDR3 size: 13 residues. V was clipped by 5 bases and J by 0 bases, with 10 bases between them. Per germline, CDR1 DFQATT and CDR2 SNEGSKA (reference sequence). The CDR3 loop reads CSAGEGMNTEAFF. The CDR3 region has the DNA TGCAGTGCTGGGGAGGGGATGAACACTGAAGCTTTCTTT.

This clonotype was seen a handful of times. V and J are TRBV12-3 or TRBV12-4 and TRBJ1-5; D may be TRBD1 (5 bases). The CDR3 is 15 residues long. Trimming removed 6 bases from V and 0 bases from J, with 12 bases in between. This chain's CDR3 is CASSPGTDSNQPQHF. The CDR3 nucleotides read TGTGCCAGCAGCCCCGGGACGGATAGCAATCAGCCCCAGCATTTT.

This clonotype was counted many times. This chain joins TRBV28 and TRBJ2-1; 8 nucleotides agree with TRBD2. The junction had 4 bases not matched to a gene; V was cut back by 2 bases and J by 7 bases. Germline lookup yields CDR1 MDHEN and CDR2 SYDVKM. This CDR3 comprises 14 residues. CDR3 DNA sequence: TGTGCCAGCAGTTTAGGCGGGGGGCGGAATGAGCAGTTCTTC. Translating gives CASSLGGGRNEQFF.

The gene calls are TRBV6-4 and TRBJ2-1; no clear D. Per the germline V gene, CDR1 is MRHNA and CDR2 is SNTAGT. There are 14 residues in the CDR3. Deletions cut 2 bases from V and 2 bases from J, with 7 bases between. The CDR3 loop reads CASSDTDTYNEQFF. CDR3 DNA sequence: TGTGCCAGCAGTGACACTGACACCTACAATGAGCAGTTCTTC.

This clonotype was seen ten or more times. The chain recombines TRBV24-1 with TRBJ2-3, with 8 bases identical to TRBD2. This CDR3 spans 16 amino acids. Germline V CDR1 and CDR2: KGHDR, SFDVKD. V dropped 7 bases and J dropped 1; count of bases not matched to a gene: 9. The CDR3 DNA follows: TGTGCCACCAGCCAAAAACCGGGACTAGGCACAGATACGCAGTATTTT. This sequence encodes CATSQKPGLGTDTQYF.

This clonotype was picked up many times. This sequence joins TRBV12-3 or TRBV12-4 and TRBJ2-3; no definite D call. The CDR3 has 13 residues. Trimming shortened V by 6 bases and J by 2 bases, and 9 bases separated the two germline ends. CDR3 in DNA: TGTGCCAGCAGCCTTGCAGTCACAGATACGCAGTATTTT. Protein: CASSLAVTDTQYF.

At least ten counts were recorded for this clonotype. The J gene is TRBJ2-5, the V gene TRBV12-3 or TRBV12-4, with 10 bases matching TRBD2. Trimming took 1 base from V and 1 from J; bases not matched to a gene: 0. The CDR3 is 15 residues long. CDR3 loop: CASSLVAGGQETQYF. In DNA, the CDR3 is TGTGCCAGCAGTTTAGTAGCGGGGGGCCAAGAGACCCAGTACTTC.

This clonotype was counted many times. This chain joins TRBV20-1 and TRBJ2-3; D tentatively fits TRBD1 or TRBD2 (6 bases each). V dropped 3 bases and J dropped 1 base, with 11 bases sitting between them. Germline V lookup: CDR1 DFQATT, CDR2 SNEGSKA (reference sequence). The CDR3 is 14 residues long. CDR3 residues: CSASWGAGTDTQYF. The CDR3, as DNA: TGCAGTGCTAGTTGGGGGGCCGGCACAGATACGCAGTATTTT.

This clonotype was detected many times. The chain recombines TRBV7-9 with TRBJ2-2; a possible D gene is TRBD2 (5 bases). The V gene's germline CDR1 is SEHNR and CDR2 FQNEAQ (reference sequence). V lost 5 bases, J lost 5 bases, and 12 bases lay in between. This CDR3 has 14 amino acids. The CDR3 DNA reads as TGTGCCAGCAGCAGGACGGGAAGAACCGGGGAGCTGTTTTTT. It is translated as CASSRTGRTGELFF.

The chain couples TRBV9 to TRBJ1-2; D may be TRBD1 (6 bases). From germline, CDR1 is SGDLS and CDR2 YYNGEE. The CDR3 extends over 13 amino acids. V was shortened by 4 bases and J by 4 bases, with 11 bases between the two germline ends. The CDR3 sequence: CASSPGVTYGYTF. In DNA, the CDR3 is TGTGCCAGCAGCCCAGGGGTTACCTATGGCTACACCTTC.

This chain uses TRBV12-3 or TRBV12-4 with TRBJ1-2; the match to TRBD1 covers 9 bases. This CDR3 has 14 residues. The trim removed 6 bases at V and 5 bases at J, leaving 7 bases unmatched. CDR3 in DNA: TGTGCCAGCAGGGGGGGGACAGGGAATTATGGCTACACCTTC. Its translation is CASRGGTGNYGYTF.

This clonotype was counted ten times or more. The chain carries TRBV11-2 and TRBJ1-4; no clear D gene. The CDR3 spans 14 residues. The germline CDR1 and CDR2 sequences are SGHAT and FQNNGV. The V gene lost 4 bases and the J gene lost 5 bases, with 11 bases spanning the gap. The CDR3 DNA follows: TGTGCCAGCAGCTACACACTAACAAATGAAAAACTGTTTTTT. Its translation is CASSYTLTNEKLFF.